The sequence of this TCR beta chain was determined in a study of shared clonotypes between healthy human individuals. Study conclusions and caveats: The four-donor shared clonotypes exceeded non-shared clonotypes in generation probability, with non-shared ones scoring lower. Clonotype sharing across a few donors was observed for 4.5% to 6.5% of naive CD4 clonotypes.

The CDR3 covers 16 residues. Deletions cut 7 bases from V and 1 base from J, with 17 bases between. Looked up from germline, CDR1 is MDHEN and CDR2 is SYDVKM. The assay was immunoSEQ multiplex PCR, and TCRdb's table has in-frame clones only and misses some. The sample lists approximately 340,000 clones; around four fifths were seen once. Comments on this clone: Antigen: not known.

The chain joins TRBV28 to TRBJ2-4; D may be TRBD1 or TRBD2 (5 bases each). The TCR sequence derives from a man aged 25 to 45 in good health. The sample consisted of memory CD4+ T cells sorted from blood. Described subset: CD45RA-negative fraction. CDR3 nucleotides: TGTGCCAGCAACAAGGACGACGGGGCGGCCAAAAACATTCAGTACTTC. Its protein is CASNKDDGAAKNIQYF.